The source of this TCR beta chain is a study of sequential checkpoint blockade in melanoma. Noted treatment: randomized to nivolumab then ipilimumab (arm A) or the reverse (arm B). DNA-damaging chemotherapy had not been given to any patient beforehand. TCRdb's table, derived via immunoSEQ multiplex PCR, lists solely in-frame clones and lacks some. The data contain some 18,000 clones, around 70% of them singletons. CDR1 is KGHSH and CDR2 is LQKENI in the germline V gene. The CDR3 consists of 14 residues. The V end was cut by 0 bases, the J end by 0 bases, with 6 bases between. Sequences were derived from tumor tissue (inferred from file names), sampled from a patient given nivolumab and ipilimumab in sequence. This clonotype was sampled from a human donor with melanoma. The chain employs TRBV18 and TRBJ2-7; D perhaps matches TRBD1 (5 bases). In DNA, the CDR3 is TGTGCCAGCTCACCACCGCAGGGCTCCTACGAGCAGTACTTC. The encoded protein is CASSPPQGSYEQYF.